The clone carrying this TCR beta chain was seen only once. Its target is unknown. Germline V gives CDR1 SGHRS, CDR2 YFSETQ. V shed 3 bases, J shed 3 bases, and the junction held 12 bases outside the gene matches. The CDR3 contains 17 residues. Using immunoSEQ multiplex PCR, the repertoire was profiled, and TCRdb retains in-frame clones only, with some absent. The sample contains around 100,000 clones, approximately 90% of which appear only once. These data come from a study of graft-versus-host responses after intestinal transplantation. At the level of the study: Anti-thymocyte globulin induction, then tacrolimus and steroids for about 3 years, went to all recipients.

General study points: Individuals carrying graft-donor T cell macrochimerism showed high graft-versus-host to host-versus-graft clonal ratios in allografts. The recipient marrow held GvH clones, and some of them showed up first in ileum or blood. Early post-transplant HvG declines were associated with peak circulating GvH clone levels.

This receptor was obtained from a human donor who was the organ donor for an intestinal transplant. The V call is TRBV5-1, the J call TRBJ2-7; 10 nucleotides line up with TRBD2. This specimen consisted of unstimulated CD4+ T cells sorted from spleen or lymph node cells, obtained before transplant. The CDR3 DNA reads as TGCGCCAGCAGCTCCTATCAGCGGGAGGGCCCCCACTACGAGCAGTACTTC. It encodes CASSSYQREGPHYEQYF.